Given below is one T cell receptor (beta chain) in context. Time point specified: sample taken at primary tumor resection. Frozen PBMC, nontumor lung or tumor provided whole RNA, which was sequenced unsorted. The data derive from a study of spatial heterogeneity in lung cancer. About the study: Consistently, beta-chain sequences turned up in larger numbers than alpha-chain sequences did.

V dropped 6 bases and J dropped 6; count of bases not matched to a gene: 4. The CDR3 is 13 amino acids. Per germline, CDR1 MRHNA and CDR2 SNTAGT. TCRdb redid the calling of the 5' RACE reads with MiXCR, one entry per CDR3 protein. Among more than 60,000 distinct CDR3 sequences listed, about 5.9% were seen once. The sequence derives from a female donor with early-stage non-small cell lung cancer. The chain recombines TRBV6-4 with TRBJ2-2, with TRBD2 identical over 7 bases. The sample was PBMCs, taken at surgery. CDR3 coding DNA: TGTGCCAGCAGCCGGGAGGAGGCCGGGGAGCTGTTTTTT. Translated, it gives CASSREEAGELFF.